Following are 9 T cell receptor beta chains from one sample sequenced in a study of T cell repertoires in cytomegalovirus infection. TCRdb passed the reads through MiXCR, listing each CDR3 protein once. The data show roughly 49,000 distinct CDR3 sequences, 20% to 25% seen once. The antigens these receptors bind are not known. Sequencing input: PBMCs, sequenced either directly or after in vitro stimulation (not recorded which). The receptor set was obtained from a human donor in good health (CMV status not recorded). Some clones in this sample may be carry-over from other donors' samples.

The DNA for the CDR3 is TGCAGTGCTAGAGTGGGTAGCGGGGCTCAAGAGACCCAGTACTTC. Amino acids: CSARVGSGAQETQYF. This chain links TRBV20-1 with TRBJ2-5; the match to TRBD2 covers 8 bases. J gave up 2 bases and V 1 base, and 6 bases lay outside the gene matches. This CDR3 is built from 15 residues. Germline CDR1 reads DFQATT; CDR2 reads SNEGSKA (reference sequence).

This clonotype appeared a few times. This chain uses TRBV6-6 with TRBJ2-2, with D maybe TRBD2 (7 bases). The V end lost 2 bases, the J end lost 6 bases, and 10 bases lay between the germline ends. The CDR3 totals 14 residues. CDR1 and CDR2 from the germline V gene are MNHNY and SVGAGI (reference sequence). The CDR3 bases are TGTGCCAGCAGTTACCCCGGGGGGCCCGGGGAGCTGTTTTTT. This encodes CASSYPGGPGELFF.

This clonotype has a handful of counts. The chain is built from TRBV5-4 and TRBJ2-3; 7 bases line up with TRBD2. The CDR3 consists of 12 residues. CDR1 is SGHNT and CDR2 is YYREEE in the germline V gene (reference sequence). The trim removed 2 bases at V and 7 bases at J, leaving 1 base unmatched. The CDR3 loop is CASSLLANTQYF. CDR3 nucleotides: TGTGCCAGCAGCTTACTAGCGAATACGCAGTATTTT.

This chain joins TRBV4-1 and TRBJ1-2; unclear D gene. Trimming removed 3 bases at V and 2 bases at J, with 16 bases between. Germline CDR1 MGHRA, CDR2 YSYEKL. This CDR3 contains 16 residues. The CDR3 nucleotides are TGCGCCAGCAGCCATTCCCTTAAAGGTACCAACTATGGCTACACCTTC. Its protein product is CASSHSLKGTNYGYTF.

Worth noting for this clonotype: This CDR3 fails to terminate in the conserved phenylalanine or tryptophan, so it likely reflects a read error. The DNA is omitted, as the CDR3 cannot be located on it reliably, and the CDR3 follows TCRdb's listing. The chain has TRBV11-3 and TRBJ2-1; the tabulated D call, TRBD2, remains unverified against the DNA. CDR1 SGHNT and CDR2 YENEEA come from the germline V gene. A total of 13 residues make up the CDR3, ends included. The CDR3 sequence is CASSWGVYNEQFG.

The gene calls are TRBV12-3 or TRBV12-4 and TRBJ1-1, with 8 bases matching TRBD1. Germline trimming cut 1 base from V and 4 bases from J; bases unmatched to any gene: 5. This CDR3 region has 15 residues. CDR3 loop: CASSLGTGPGTEAFF. The CDR3 DNA is TGTGCCAGCAGTTTAGGGACAGGGCCGGGCACTGAAGCTTTCTTT.

V and J are TRBV6-2 or TRBV6-3 and TRBJ2-7; D unresolved. The CDR3 is made up of 12 amino acids. Trimming pared 2 bases from V and 6 bases from J, leaving 8 bases between. The germline gives CDR1 MNHEY, CDR2 SVGEGT. The CDR3 DNA sequence: TGTGCCAGCAGTTACGTCCCACGCGAGCAGTACTTC. Translation: CASSYVPREQYF.

This chain connects TRBV9 to TRBJ2-1, with 7 bases that match TRBD2. CDR3 length: 14 amino acids. Germline V CDR1 and CDR2: SGDLS, YYNGEE. V lost 2 bases, J lost 5 bases, and 4 bases stayed unmatched. The CDR3: CASSVGSGHNEQFF. CDR3 bases: TGTGCCAGCAGCGTGGGTAGCGGGCACAATGAGCAGTTCTTC.

Written as DNA, the CDR3 is TGTGCGGGGGGACAGGGGTTTTACGAGCAGTACTTC. Its translation is CAGGQGFYEQYF. This chain uses TRBV28 with TRBJ2-7, with TRBD1 matching 10 bases. The CDR3 is 12 residues long. Per germline, CDR1 MDHEN and CDR2 SYDVKM.